This record looks at one T cell receptor (beta chain) sequence and its context. Antigen unknown. Every single patient, without exception, relapsed after autologous stem cell transplantation, and brentuximab vedotin exposure varied. Germline loops: CDR1 ENHRY, CDR2 SYGVKD. After removal of 10 bases from V and 2 bases from J, the junction contained 7 bases not matched to a gene. The length of the CDR3 is 15 residues. This sample stems from a study of PD-1 blockade in classical Hodgkin lymphoma. In the study overall: Once every 2 weeks, patients received intravenous nivolumab at 3 mg/kg.

Study conclusions and caveats: Healthy donors were reported to have higher baseline TCR diversity than newly diagnosed patients.

Sequenced by immunoSEQ multiplex PCR; TCRdb stores in-frame clones only, minus some. Among about 23,000 clones listed, over 60% were seen once. The clonotype comes from a human donor with classical Hodgkin lymphoma. Sequencing was performed on peripheral blood mononuclear cells (PBMCs), taken at baseline. This chain connects TRBV10-3 to TRBJ2-3, with 12 bases matching TRBD1. CDR3 sequence: CANAGTGGSTDTQYF. CDR3 nucleotides: TGTGCCAACGCCGGGACAGGGGGCTCCACAGATACGCAGTATTTT.